Reported below is one T cell receptor beta chain. Antigen: not known. A junction boundary mismatches the germline segment, possibly from a read error. The data were obtained in a study of vaccination and CD4 T cells after COVID-19. Study in general: Convalescent patients had positive nasal swab PCR results for SARS-CoV-2. Disease was mild in 9 or 10 and severe in one. Cells received overlapping spike peptides from SARS-CoV-2, HCoV-NL63, HCoV-OC43 and HCoV-229E as stimulation.

The Oncomine TCR Beta short-read assay was applied to DNA of cultured CD4+ T cells. Each CDR3 protein gets one entry after TCRdb re-called the PCR reads with MiXCR. The table has roughly 9,700 distinct CDR3 sequences, about three fifths seen once; the top ten hold around a quarter. Per the germline V gene, CDR1 is MNHNS and CDR2 is SASEGT. CDR3 length: 14 amino acids. Treatment noted: roughly 10-day PBMC culture with coronavirus spike peptide pools or control peptides (ViraFEST assay). ViraFEST used peptide pools to expand antigen-specific T cells, then sequenced TCRs. This TCR came from a human donor who had recovered from COVID-19. The chain links TRBV6-1 to TRBJ1-2, with 9 bases matching TRBD1. Sequenced input: CD4+ T cells from blood, cultured in vitro. In DNA form, the CDR3 reads TGTGCCGGCAGTCTGGGACAGGGAATCTATGGCTACACCTTC. Translating gives CAGSLGQGIYGYTF.